The 9 T cell receptor beta chains below all came from one sample that was sequenced in a study of blood T cells in healthy people across ages. A J-beta primer mix and a sample-barcoded 5' primer were used in a second PCR of roughly 7 to 12 cycles. TCRdb independently ran MiXCR on the 5' RACE reads; one entry per CDR3 protein. The table shows under 2 million distinct CDR3 sequences, with around 35% occurring only once. Sequences were obtained from blood. The receptors were sampled from a woman aged 25 to 39 in good health.

This chain connects TRBV7-2 to TRBJ1-1; perhaps TRBD1 as D (6 bases). From germline, CDR1 is SGHTA and CDR2 FQGNSA. Trimming shortened V by 1 base and J by 11 bases, and 14 bases separated the two germline ends. The CDR3 totals 13 residues. CDR3 bases: TGTGCCAGCAGCTTAGAGATGGGGGGGCAGGCTTTCTTT. This encodes CASSLEMGGQAFF.

This clonotype has only a few counts. DNA for the CDR3: TGTGCCAGCAGTTACGCGGGAATGAGCGGGAGCCCCACTGAGACCCAGTACTTC. Its translation is CASSYAGMSGSPTETQYF. This sequence joins TRBV6-5 and TRBJ2-5, with TRBD2 matching over 8 bases. The junction had 16 bases not matched to a gene; V was cut back by 2 bases and J by 5 bases. Per germline, CDR1 MNHEY and CDR2 SVGAGI. The CDR3 consists of 18 residues.

This clonotype was detected only a few times. The chain joins TRBV10-1 to TRBJ2-1; TRBD2 matches 11 bases. From germline, CDR1 is WNHNN and CDR2 SYGVQD (reference sequence). The CDR3 loop spans 16 amino acids. V trimming: 2 bases; J trimming: 6 bases; junction bases outside the gene matches: 6. DNA of the CDR3: TGCGCCAGCAGTGAGGATGGGCTAGCGGGAGGCAATGAGCAGTTCTTC. Amino acid sequence: CASSEDGLAGGNEQFF.

The gene calls are TRBV20-1 and TRBJ2-7; the match to TRBD1 covers 10 bases. V was pared by 3 bases and J by 3 bases, with 8 bases of the junction left unmatched. Germline V lookup: CDR1 DFQATT, CDR2 SNEGSKA (reference sequence). CDR3 length: 15 amino acids. In DNA form, the CDR3 reads TGCAGTGCTAGTCGTTTGGACAGGGGGAACTACGAGCAGTACTTC. It specifies CSASRLDRGNYEQYF.

This clonotype has at least ten counts. The V gene is TRBV10-3, the J gene TRBJ2-3; D not resolved. Germline V gene data show CDR1 as ENHRY and CDR2 as SYGVKD. CDR3 size: 14 residues. The V end was cut by 8 bases, the J end by 3 bases, with 15 bases between. CDR3 bases: TGTGCCATCTCCCCAGTAAGTCGGACAGATACGCAGTATTTT. Translated, it gives CAISPVSRTDTQYF.

This clonotype was recorded at least ten times. The chain recombines TRBV7-6 with TRBJ2-6; perhaps TRBD1 as D (8 bases). This CDR3 region has 18 residues. Germline CDR1 and CDR2: SGHVS and FNYEAQ. The V end was cut by 7 bases, the J end by 0 bases, with 19 bases between. CDR3 in DNA: TGTGCCAGCACCCGGAGCGGGACAGGACCCTCTGGGGCCAACGTCCTGACTTTC. Translating gives CASTRSGTGPSGANVLTF.

This rearrangement joins TRBV27 to TRBJ2-7; 9 bases line up with TRBD2. The germline V gene encodes CDR1 MNHEY and CDR2 SMNVEV (reference sequence). V was clipped by 2 bases and J by 6 bases; unmatched bases: 8. The length of the CDR3 is 15 residues. CDR3: CASSLGGLALGEQYF. In DNA form, the CDR3 reads TGTGCCAGCAGTTTAGGGGGACTAGCCTTGGGCGAGCAGTACTTC.

J is TRBJ2-5 and V is TRBV6-5, with TRBD2 matching 12 bases. The CDR3 totals 15 residues. CDR1 is MNHEY, CDR2 SVGAGI, per germline. V was pared by 5 bases and J by 4 bases, with 5 bases of the junction left unmatched. The DNA for the CDR3 is TGTGCCAGCAGTCGGACTAGCGGGATAAGAGAGACCCAGTACTTC. This gives the protein CASSRTSGIRETQYF.

The J gene is TRBJ2-3, the V gene TRBV7-3, with TRBD2 matching over 9 bases. Per germline, CDR1 SGHTA and CDR2 FQGTGA. The CDR3 runs to 16 residues. J gave up 3 bases and V 5 bases, and 9 bases lay outside the gene matches. The CDR3 region has the DNA TGTGCCAGCAGCCCCCGGAGAGCGGGGGGTACAGATACGCAGTATTTT. As protein: CASSPRRAGGTDTQYF.